This T cell receptor beta chain stems from a study of T cells after posttransplantation cyclophosphamide. Generated by immunoSEQ multiplex PCR, the TCRdb table keeps only in-frame clones and is missing some. The data list 25,000 to 35,000 clones, none observed once; 4.8% falls to the top ten. This clone was seen a handful of times. This CDR3 region has 15 residues. The germline V and J ends were trimmed by 0 bases and 1 base, with 9 bases remaining between them. CDR1 is GTSNPN, CDR2 SVGIG, per germline (reference sequence). This sequence originates from a woman in her thirties in good health and a related stem cell transplant donor. V gene TRBV30 combines with J gene TRBJ2-2; unclear D gene. Sample: PBMCs. The CDR3 loop is CAWSVVWLNTGELFF. For the CDR3, the DNA is TGTGCCTGGAGTGTAGTCTGGCTGAACACCGGGGAGCTGTTTTTT.